This T cell receptor (beta chain) was sequenced during a study of CD8 T cells in ankylosing spondylitis. Quantitative 5'-RACE was performed with molecular barcodes, and it yielded the TCR beta libraries. MiXCR was run by TCRdb on the 5' RACE reads, yielding one entry per CDR3 protein. The sample has under 300,000 distinct CDR3 sequences; roughly a tenth are singletons. Study results and limitations: In ankylosing spondylitis patients, matched synovial fluid reportedly showed significant enrichment of disease-linked clones. A motif of fewer than ten highly homologous TCR beta variants was seen as apparently characteristic of ankylosing spondylitis blood.

A few counts support this clonotype. Its target is not known. Sequenced input: blood, either unsorted or a sorted T cell fraction (not recorded which). The TCR originated in a male donor with ankylosing spondylitis or in good health (not recorded which).

CDR3 DNA: TGCGCCAGCAGTCAATCGCCCACCCACACTGAAGCTTTCTTT. This codes for CASSQSPTHTEAFF. The chain carries TRBV23-1 and TRBJ1-1; D uncertain. TRBV23-1 is marked as an open reading frame, function uncertain. V was pared by 0 bases and J by 3 bases, with 8 bases between. This CDR3 is 14 amino acids long.